The 4 T cell receptor beta chains listed next were all sequenced from one sample in a study of neurological immune-mediated disorders. TCRdb processed the 5' RACE reads anew with MiXCR; each CDR3 protein has one entry. The sample has about 36,000 distinct CDR3 sequences; approximately 10% are singletons. Material: PBMCs. These TCRs come from a woman in her 30s with HTLV-1-associated myelopathy (HAM/TSP).

Ten or more counts support this clonotype. The chain couples TRBV6-1 to TRBJ1-1, with 7 bases matching TRBD1. This CDR3 has 14 residues. CDR1 MNHNS and CDR2 SASEGT come from the germline V gene. V lost 4 bases, J lost 5 bases, and 7 bases stayed unmatched. CDR3 nucleotide sequence: TGTGCCAGCAGTGTCGACAGGGTAGGGACTGAAGCTTTCTTT. This translates into CASSVDRVGTEAFF.

This clonotype is deemed medium-sized. This sequence joins TRBV20-1 and TRBJ2-7; possibly TRBD2 for D (5 bases). Germline values: CDR1 DFQATT, CDR2 SNEGSKA (reference sequence). Trimming stripped 5 bases from V and 3 bases from J, with 8 bases between. This CDR3 is built from 11 residues. DNA of the CDR3: TGCAGTGCTCCTGGACTCTACGAGCAGTACTTC. Translating gives CSAPGLYEQYF.

This clonotype appeared many times. The chain links TRBV4-2 to TRBJ2-1; 12 bases are shared with TRBD2. The germline V gene encodes CDR1 LGHNA and CDR2 YNFKEQ. V lost 1 base and J lost 6; bases outside the gene matches: 10. This CDR3 is 18 amino acids long. CDR3 coding DNA: TGTGCCAGCAGCCAAGGGGCTAGCGGGGGGGCCCTTGGCAATGAGCAGTTCTTC. It yields the protein CASSQGASGGALGNEQFF.

The chain uses TRBV7-8 and TRBJ1-4; a weak D match, TRBD1 (6 bases). Per the germline V gene, CDR1 is SGHVS and CDR2 is FQNEAQ. Trimming took off 2 bases at V and 6 bases at J, with 10 bases between the two ends. This CDR3 comprises 14 residues. CDR3 protein: CASSLRGRDEKLFF. The CDR3 nucleotides read TGTGCCAGCAGCTTAAGGGGGAGGGATGAAAAACTGTTTTTT.